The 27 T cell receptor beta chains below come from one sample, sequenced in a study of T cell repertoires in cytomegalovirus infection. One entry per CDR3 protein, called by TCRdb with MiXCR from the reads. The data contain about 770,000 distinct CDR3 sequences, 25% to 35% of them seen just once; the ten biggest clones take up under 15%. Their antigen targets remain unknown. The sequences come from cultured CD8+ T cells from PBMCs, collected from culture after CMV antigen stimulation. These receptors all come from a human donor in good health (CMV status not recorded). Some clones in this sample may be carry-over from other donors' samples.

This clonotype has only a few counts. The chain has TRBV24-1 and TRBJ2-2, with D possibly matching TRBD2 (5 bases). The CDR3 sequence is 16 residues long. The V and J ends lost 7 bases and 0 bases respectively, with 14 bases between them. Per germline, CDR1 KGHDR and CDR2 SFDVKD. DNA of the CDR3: TGTGCCACCAGACCTTGGGGAGACTCGAACACCGGGGAGCTGTTTTTT. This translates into CATRPWGDSNTGELFF.

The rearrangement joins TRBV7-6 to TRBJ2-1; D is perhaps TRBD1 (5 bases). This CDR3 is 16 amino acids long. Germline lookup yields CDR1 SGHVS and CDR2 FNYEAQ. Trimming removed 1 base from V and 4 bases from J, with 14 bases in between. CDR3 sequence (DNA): TGTGCCAGCAGCTTAGTGACAGCCACCTTATACAATGAGCAGTTCTTC. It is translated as CASSLVTATLYNEQFF.

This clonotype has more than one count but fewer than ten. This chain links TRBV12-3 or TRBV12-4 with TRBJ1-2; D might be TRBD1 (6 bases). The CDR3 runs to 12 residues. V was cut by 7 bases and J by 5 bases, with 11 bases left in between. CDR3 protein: CASTGVGYGYTF. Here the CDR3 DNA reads TGTGCCAGCACAGGGGTCGGATATGGCTACACCTTC.

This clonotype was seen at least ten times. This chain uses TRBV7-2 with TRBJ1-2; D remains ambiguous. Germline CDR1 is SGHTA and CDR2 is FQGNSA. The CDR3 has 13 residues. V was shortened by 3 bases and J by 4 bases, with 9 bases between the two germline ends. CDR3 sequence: CASSFRNVYGYTF. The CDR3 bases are TGTGCCAGCAGCTTTCGGAACGTCTATGGCTACACCTTC.

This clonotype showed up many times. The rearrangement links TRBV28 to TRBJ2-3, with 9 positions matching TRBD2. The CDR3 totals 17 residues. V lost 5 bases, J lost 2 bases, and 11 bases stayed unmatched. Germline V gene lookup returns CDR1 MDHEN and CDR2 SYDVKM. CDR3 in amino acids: CASSGYRTSDTTDTQYF. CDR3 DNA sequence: TGTGCCAGCAGTGGATACCGGACTAGCGACACCACAGATACGCAGTATTTT.

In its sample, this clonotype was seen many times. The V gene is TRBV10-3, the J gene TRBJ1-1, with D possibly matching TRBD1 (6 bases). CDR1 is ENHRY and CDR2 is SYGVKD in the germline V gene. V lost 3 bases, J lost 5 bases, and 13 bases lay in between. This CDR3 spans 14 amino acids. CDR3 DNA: TGTGCCATCAGTGAACGGACAGAAGGGACTGAAGCTTTCTTT. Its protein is CAISERTEGTEAFF.

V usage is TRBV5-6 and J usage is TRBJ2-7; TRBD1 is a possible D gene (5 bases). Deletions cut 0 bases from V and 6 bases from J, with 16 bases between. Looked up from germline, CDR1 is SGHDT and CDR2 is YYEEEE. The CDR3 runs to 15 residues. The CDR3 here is CASSLVDIPIGEQYF. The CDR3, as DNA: TGTGCCAGCAGCTTGGTGGACATTCCGATCGGCGAGCAGTACTTC.

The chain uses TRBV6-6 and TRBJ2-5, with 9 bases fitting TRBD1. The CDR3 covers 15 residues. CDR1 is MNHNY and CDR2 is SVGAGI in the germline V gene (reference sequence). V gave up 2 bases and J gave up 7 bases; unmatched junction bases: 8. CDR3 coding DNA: TGTGCCAGCAGTTACCTGACAGGGGGAGTTGGGACCCAGTACTTC. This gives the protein CASSYLTGGVGTQYF.

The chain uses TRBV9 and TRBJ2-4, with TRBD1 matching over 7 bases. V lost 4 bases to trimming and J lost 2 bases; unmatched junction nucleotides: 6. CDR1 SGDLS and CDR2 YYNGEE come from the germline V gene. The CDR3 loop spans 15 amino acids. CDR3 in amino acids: CASSPRDRTKNIQYF. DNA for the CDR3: TGTGCCAGCAGCCCCAGGGACAGAACCAAAAACATTCAGTACTTC.

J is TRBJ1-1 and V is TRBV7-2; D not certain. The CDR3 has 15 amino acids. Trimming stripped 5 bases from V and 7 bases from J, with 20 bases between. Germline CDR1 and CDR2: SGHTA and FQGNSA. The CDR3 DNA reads TGTGCCAGCAGCCCCCGGGAGAATCCCCTTGATGAAGCTTTCTTT. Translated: CASSPRENPLDEAFF. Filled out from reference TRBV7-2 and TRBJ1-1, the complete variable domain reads GAGVSQSPSNKVTEKGKDVELRCDPISGHTALYWYRQSLGQGLEFLIYFQGNSAPDKSGLPSDRFSAERTGGSVSTLTIQRTQQEDSAVYLCASSPRENPLDEAFFGQGTRLTVV.

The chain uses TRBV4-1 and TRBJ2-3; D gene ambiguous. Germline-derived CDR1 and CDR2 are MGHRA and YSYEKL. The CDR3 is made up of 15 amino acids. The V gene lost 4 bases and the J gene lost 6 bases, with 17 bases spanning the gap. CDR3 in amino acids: CASSLAGYGGDTQYF. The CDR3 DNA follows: TGCGCCAGCAGCCTGGCCGGGTATGGCGGCGATACGCAGTATTTT.

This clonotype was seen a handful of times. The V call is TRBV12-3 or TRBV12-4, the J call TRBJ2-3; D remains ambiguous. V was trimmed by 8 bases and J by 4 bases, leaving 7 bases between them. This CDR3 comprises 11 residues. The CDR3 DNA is TGTGCCAGCCCGTCCCCAGATACGCAGTATTTT. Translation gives CASPSPDTQYF.

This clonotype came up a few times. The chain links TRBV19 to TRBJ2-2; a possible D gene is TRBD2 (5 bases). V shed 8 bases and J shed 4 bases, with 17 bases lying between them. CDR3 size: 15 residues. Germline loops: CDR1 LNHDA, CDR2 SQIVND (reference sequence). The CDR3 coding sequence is TGTGCCAGTCTGTCTTATTCGGGATCCACCGGGGAGCTGTTTTTT. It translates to CASLSYSGSTGELFF.

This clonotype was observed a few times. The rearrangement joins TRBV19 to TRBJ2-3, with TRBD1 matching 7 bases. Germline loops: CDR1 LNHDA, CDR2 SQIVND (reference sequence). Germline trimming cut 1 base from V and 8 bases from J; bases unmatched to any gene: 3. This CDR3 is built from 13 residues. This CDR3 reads CASSIGDRATQYF. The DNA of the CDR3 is TGTGCCAGTAGTATAGGAGACAGGGCTACGCAGTATTTT.

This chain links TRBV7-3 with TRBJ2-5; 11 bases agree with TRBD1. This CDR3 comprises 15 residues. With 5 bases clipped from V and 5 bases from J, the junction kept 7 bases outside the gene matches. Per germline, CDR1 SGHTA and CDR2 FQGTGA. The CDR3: CASSPWTGGIETQYF. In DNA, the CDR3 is TGTGCCAGCAGCCCCTGGACAGGGGGCATTGAGACCCAGTACTTC.

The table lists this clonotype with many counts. CDR3 sequence: CASSIRSGQRNSPLHF. The CDR3 nucleotides read TGTGCCAGTAGTATTCGATCGGGACAGCGGAATTCACCCCTCCACTTT. The V and J genes are TRBV19 and TRBJ1-6; 7 nucleotides match TRBD1. Germline V CDR1 and CDR2: LNHDA, SQIVND (reference sequence). CDR3 length: 16 residues. V was pared by 3 bases and J by 7 bases, with 9 bases of the junction left unmatched.

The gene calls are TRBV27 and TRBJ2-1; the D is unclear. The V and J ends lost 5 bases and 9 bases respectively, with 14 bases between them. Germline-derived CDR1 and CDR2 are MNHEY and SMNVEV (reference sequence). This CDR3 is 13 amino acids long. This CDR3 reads CASSLKGHAEQFF. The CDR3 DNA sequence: TGTGCCAGCAGTCTCAAGGGCCACGCTGAGCAGTTCTTC.

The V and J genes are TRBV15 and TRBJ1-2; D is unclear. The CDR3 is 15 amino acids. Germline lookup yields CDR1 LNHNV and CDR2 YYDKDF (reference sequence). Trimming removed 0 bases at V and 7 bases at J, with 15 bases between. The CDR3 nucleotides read TGTGCCACCAGCAGAGATGGTGGTCAGCGAGGTGGCTACACCTTC. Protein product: CATSRDGGQRGGYTF.

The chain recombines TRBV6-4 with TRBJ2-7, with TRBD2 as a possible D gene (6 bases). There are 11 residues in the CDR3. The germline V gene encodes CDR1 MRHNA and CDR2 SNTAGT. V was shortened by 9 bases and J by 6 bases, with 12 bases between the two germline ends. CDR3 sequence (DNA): TGTGCCAGTAATTGGAGGGGCGAGCAGTACGTC. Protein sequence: CASNWRGEQYV.

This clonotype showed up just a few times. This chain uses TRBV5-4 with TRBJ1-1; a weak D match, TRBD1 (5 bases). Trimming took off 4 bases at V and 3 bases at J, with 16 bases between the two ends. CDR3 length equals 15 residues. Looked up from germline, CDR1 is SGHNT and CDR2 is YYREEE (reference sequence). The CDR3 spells CASSPPSRGYTEAFF. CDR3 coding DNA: TGTGCCAGCAGCCCCCCCTCCCGGGGGTACACTGAAGCTTTCTTT.

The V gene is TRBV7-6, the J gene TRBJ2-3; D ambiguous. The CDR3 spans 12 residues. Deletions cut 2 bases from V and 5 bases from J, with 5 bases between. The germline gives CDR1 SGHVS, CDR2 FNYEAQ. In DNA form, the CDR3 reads TGTGCCAGCAGCTTATCTAAAGATACGCAGTATTTT. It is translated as CASSLSKDTQYF.

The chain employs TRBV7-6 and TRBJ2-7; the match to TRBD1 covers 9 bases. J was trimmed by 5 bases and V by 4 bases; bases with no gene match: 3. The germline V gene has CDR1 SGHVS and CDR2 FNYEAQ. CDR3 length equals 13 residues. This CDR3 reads CASSSRDRDEQYF. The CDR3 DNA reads TGTGCCAGCAGCTCCCGGGACAGGGACGAGCAGTACTTC.

CDR3: CASSFDWEETQYF. In DNA form, the CDR3 reads TGTGCCAGCAGCTTCGACTGGGAGGAGACCCAGTACTTC. This chain joins TRBV7-9 and TRBJ2-5; TRBD2 is a possible D gene (5 bases). Germline V lookup: CDR1 SEHNR, CDR2 FQNEAQ (reference sequence). V lost 3 bases and J 5 bases, leaving 10 bases between the germline ends. This CDR3 has 13 amino acids.

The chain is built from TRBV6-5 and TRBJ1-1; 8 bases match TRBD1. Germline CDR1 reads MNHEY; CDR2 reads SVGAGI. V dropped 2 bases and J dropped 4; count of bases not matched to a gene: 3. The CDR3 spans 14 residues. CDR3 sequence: CASSYRQGSTEAFF. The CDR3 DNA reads TGTGCCAGCAGTTACCGACAGGGGAGCACTGAAGCTTTCTTT.

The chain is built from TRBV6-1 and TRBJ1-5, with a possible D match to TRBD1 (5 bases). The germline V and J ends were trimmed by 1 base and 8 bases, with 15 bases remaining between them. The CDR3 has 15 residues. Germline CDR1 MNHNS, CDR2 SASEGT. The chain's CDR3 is CASSEVAGNMEPQHF. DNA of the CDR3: TGTGCCAGCAGTGAAGTGGCAGGGAATATGGAGCCCCAGCATTTT.

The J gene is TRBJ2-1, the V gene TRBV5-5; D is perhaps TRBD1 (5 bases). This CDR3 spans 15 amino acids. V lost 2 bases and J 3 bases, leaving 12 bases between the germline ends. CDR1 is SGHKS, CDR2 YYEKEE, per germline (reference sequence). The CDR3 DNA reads TGTGCCAGCAGCTTTGACCAGGGTTTCTACAATGAGCAGTTCTTC. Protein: CASSFDQGFYNEQFF.

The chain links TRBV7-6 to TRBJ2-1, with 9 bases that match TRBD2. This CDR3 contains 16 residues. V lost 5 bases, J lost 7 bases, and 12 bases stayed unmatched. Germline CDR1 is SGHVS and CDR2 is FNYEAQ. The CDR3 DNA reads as TGTGCCAGCAGCCCTTACGACGCGGGGGGGTGGAATGAGCAGTTCTTC. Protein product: CASSPYDAGGWNEQFF. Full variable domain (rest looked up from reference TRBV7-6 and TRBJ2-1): GAGVSQSPRYKVTKRGQDVALRCDPISGHVSLYWYRQALGQGPEFLTYFNYEAQQDKSGLPNDRFSAERPEGSISTLTIQRTEQRDSAMYRCASSPYDAGGWNEQFFGPGTRLTVL.